These 23 T cell receptor beta chains came from one sample sequenced in a study of human T cells and chemical hapten exposure. Each CDR3 protein gets one entry after TCRdb re-called the RACE reads with MiXCR. The data contain some 44,000 distinct CDR3 sequences, approximately 9% of them seen just once; the ten biggest clones take up 15%. Time point given: patch test 2, 6 weeks after DPC sensitization. Treatment denoted: therapeutic diphenylcyclopropenone sensitization with weekly scalp DPC. Here the sequenced sample was whole blood, taken in connection with sensitization to the hapten diphenylcyclopropenone (DPC). All receptors come from a woman aged 40 to 50 with alopecia areata. Some clones in this sample may be carry-over from other donors' samples.

This clonotype was seen repeatedly, ten times or more. The chain uses TRBV18 and TRBJ2-7, with D maybe TRBD1 (6 bases). The CDR3 extends over 16 amino acids. Germline CDR1 and CDR2: KGHSH and LQKENI. V was shortened by 2 bases and J by 0 bases, with 14 bases between the two germline ends. CDR3 sequence: CASSPRQASSSYEQYF. CDR3 sequence (DNA): TGTGCCAGCTCACCAAGACAGGCTTCCAGCTCCTACGAGCAGTACTTC. Supplemented by reference TRBV18 and TRBJ2-7, the full variable domain reads NAGVMQNPRHLVRRRGQEARLRCSPMKGHSHVYWYRQLPEEGLKFMVYLQKENIIDESGMPKERFSAEFPKEGPSILRIQQVVRGDSAAYFCASSPRQASSSYEQYFGPGTRLTVT.

The sample holds a few counts of this clonotype. This chain joins TRBV5-5 and TRBJ2-3; the D call may be TRBD1 or TRBD2 (6 bases each). Trimming cost V 3 bases and J 2 bases, with 16 bases left between them. CDR1 and CDR2 from the germline V gene are SGHKS and YYEKEE (reference sequence). The CDR3 runs to 16 residues. Written as DNA, the CDR3 is TGTGCCAGCAGCTCGGGGGCTTGGGACAACACAGATACGCAGTATTTT. Translated, it gives CASSSGAWDNTDTQYF.

The table lists this clonotype with many counts. V is TRBV29-1 and J is TRBJ2-1, with TRBD2 matching 10 bases. Germline-derived CDR1 and CDR2 are SQVTM and ANQGSEA. The CDR3 length is 14 residues. V lost 4 bases, J lost 5 bases, and 5 bases stayed unmatched. CDR3 DNA: TGCAGCGTTGTTAGCGGGGGGATCAACAATGAGCAGTTCTTC. Translated, it gives CSVVSGGINNEQFF.

This clonotype has more than one count but fewer than ten. Written as DNA, the CDR3 is TGTGCCAGCAGGGGACTAGCGGACTCCTACGAGCAGTACTTC. Translated: CASRGLADSYEQYF. This chain connects TRBV6-2 or TRBV6-3 to TRBJ2-7, with 11 bases matching TRBD2. The CDR3 totals 14 residues. Germline V gene lookup returns CDR1 MNHEY and CDR2 SVGEGT. The V segment lost 6 bases and the J segment 0 bases; nucleotides outside the gene matches: 1.

This clonotype was counted a few times. V gene TRBV12-3 or TRBV12-4 combines with J gene TRBJ2-2; tentative D call: TRBD2 (6 bases). V was clipped by 2 bases and J by 4 bases, with 8 bases between them. The CDR3 spans 14 residues. CDR3 in DNA: TGTGCCAGCAGTTTACGGGGGATCACCGGGGAGCTGTTTTTT. This encodes CASSLRGITGELFF.

The CDR3 is CATSDFKRDEQYF. CDR3 nucleotide sequence: TGTGCCACCAGTGATTTTAAACGGGACGAGCAGTACTTC. The chain employs TRBV24-1 and TRBJ2-7, with D unclear. Trimming pared 1 base from V and 5 bases from J, leaving 8 bases between. CDR3 length: 13 residues. CDR1 and CDR2 from the germline V gene are KGHDR and SFDVKD.

This clonotype has a count of ten or more. The CDR3 coding sequence is TGCAGTGCTAGGAATCTCCTGAACACCGGGGAGCTGTTTTTT. Translated: CSARNLLNTGELFF. The chain uses TRBV20-1 and TRBJ2-2, with D unresolved. V lost 3 bases and J 1 base, leaving 9 bases between the germline ends. CDR1 and CDR2 (germline): DFQATT, SNEGSKA (reference sequence). The CDR3 is made up of 14 amino acids.

This clonotype was counted only a few times. The rearrangement links TRBV9 to TRBJ2-3, with D possibly being TRBD2 (7 bases). The V gene lost 3 bases and the J gene lost 4 bases, with 9 bases spanning the gap. Germline CDR1 reads SGDLS; CDR2 reads YYNGEE. This CDR3 has 13 residues. CDR3 coding DNA: TGTGCCAGCAGCGGGGGGGGCTCAGATACGCAGTATTTT. Its translation is CASSGGGSDTQYF.

V gene TRBV27 combines with J gene TRBJ2-7; 7 bases are a match to TRBD1. V trimming: 5 bases; J trimming: 2 bases; junction bases outside the gene matches: 12. CDR1 is MNHEY and CDR2 is SMNVEV in the germline V gene (reference sequence). This CDR3 spans 16 amino acids. The CDR3 sequence: CASSGLDRAKAYEQYF. CDR3 nucleotide sequence: TGTGCCAGCAGTGGCCTCGACAGGGCCAAAGCCTACGAGCAGTACTTC.

This clonotype was detected many times. V gene TRBV6-6 combines with J gene TRBJ2-7; 7 bases are a match to TRBD2. V gave up 9 bases and J gave up 2 bases; unmatched junction bases: 1. CDR1 is MNHNY, CDR2 SVGAGI, per germline (reference sequence). This CDR3 region has 11 residues. CDR3 loop: CASRGAYEQYF. CDR3 in DNA: TGTGCCAGTCGGGGGGCCTACGAGCAGTACTTC.

This clonotype came up many times. The V gene is TRBV7-6, the J gene TRBJ1-2, with a possible D match to TRBD1 (6 bases). The CDR3 length is 15 residues. Looked up from germline, CDR1 is SGHVS and CDR2 is FNYEAQ. Trimming left V 5 bases short and J 4 bases short, with 17 bases between. The CDR3 protein is CASSPAGGLGYGYTF. The CDR3 coding sequence is TGTGCCAGCAGCCCGGCGGGGGGGCTAGGCTATGGCTACACCTTC.

This clonotype was found a few times. CDR3 DNA sequence: TGTGCCAGCAGTCGACAGGCCTATAATTCACCCCTCCACTTT. It specifies CASSRQAYNSPLHF. The J gene is TRBJ1-6, the V gene TRBV6-4, with D perhaps matching TRBD1 (6 bases). V was trimmed by 5 bases and J by 2 bases, leaving 7 bases between them. The germline gives CDR1 MRHNA, CDR2 SNTAGT. The length of the CDR3 is 14 residues.

This clonotype was found many times. This chain joins TRBV2 and TRBJ2-7; D is possibly TRBD1 or TRBD2 (5 bases each). There are 12 residues in the CDR3. Germline CDR1 and CDR2: SNHLY and FYNNEI. V was trimmed by 8 bases and J by 0 bases, leaving 8 bases between them. The CDR3 coding sequence is TGTGCCAGCGGGACGGACTCCTACGAGCAGTACTTC. Residues: CASGTDSYEQYF.

The chain uses TRBV20-1 and TRBJ1-5; tentative D call: TRBD1 (5 bases). The V gene's germline CDR1 is DFQATT and CDR2 SNEGSKA (reference sequence). Deletions cut 1 base from V and 5 bases from J, with 6 bases between. The CDR3 consists of 12 residues. Here the CDR3 DNA reads TGCAGTGCTAGAGGCAGGGATCAGCCCCAGCATTTT. Amino acid sequence: CSARGRDQPQHF.

This clonotype was seen many times. This chain connects TRBV6-6 to TRBJ1-5; possibly TRBD1 for D (5 bases). This CDR3 has 13 amino acids. The V gene lost 5 bases and the J gene lost 6 bases, with 11 bases spanning the gap. Germline CDR1 MNHNY, CDR2 SVGAGI (reference sequence). CDR3 sequence: CASSPGIAQPQHF. The CDR3 DNA reads TGTGCCAGCAGTCCAGGGATAGCTCAGCCCCAGCATTTT.

This clonotype came up a few times. The rearrangement links TRBV6-1 to TRBJ1-5, with D unresolved. V lost 4 bases, J lost 2 bases, and 12 bases lay in between. The germline V gene has CDR1 MNHNS and CDR2 SASEGT. CDR3 length equals 15 residues. The CDR3 loop reads CASSVKESGNQPQHF. CDR3 in DNA: TGTGCCAGCAGTGTGAAGGAATCCGGCAATCAGCCCCAGCATTTT.

The rearrangement uses TRBV20-1 and TRBJ2-3; 8 bases fit TRBD2. Germline assignment: CDR1 DFQATT and CDR2 SNEGSKA (reference sequence). The CDR3 totals 15 residues. Trimming took 1 base from V and 11 from J; bases not matched to a gene: 14. The CDR3 DNA is TGCAGTGCTAGAGGTGGAGCGGGGGAGGATACTAAGCAGTATTTT. It specifies CSARGGAGEDTKQYF.

This clonotype was detected many times. The rearrangement uses TRBV20-1 and TRBJ1-4; tentative D call: TRBD1 (5 bases). Between the trimmed V and J ends, which lost 6 bases and 4 bases, there was a span of 18 bases. The germline CDR1 and CDR2 sequences are DFQATT and SNEGSKA (reference sequence). The CDR3 has 15 amino acids. The CDR3 nucleotides read TGCAGTGCCGCTACTTGGACGAGGGGTAATGAAAAACTGTTTTTT. Translation gives CSAATWTRGNEKLFF.

This clonotype has at least ten counts. The rearrangement joins TRBV4-3 to TRBJ2-7; D remains unclear. The germline V and J ends were trimmed by 3 bases and 4 bases, with 10 bases remaining between them. The germline V gene has CDR1 LGHNA and CDR2 YSLEER. This CDR3 has 13 amino acids. The CDR3 sequence is CASSQVLEYEQYF. CDR3 sequence (DNA): TGCGCCAGCAGCCAGGTACTGGAGTACGAGCAGTACTTC.

This chain uses TRBV12-3 or TRBV12-4 with TRBJ2-6; 8 positions match TRBD1. The CDR3 has 15 amino acids. The ends lost 7 bases at V and 1 base at J; junction bases unmatched: 3. The CDR3 DNA reads TGTGCCAGCACCAGACAGGGGTCTGGGGCCAACGTCCTGACTTTC. Amino acids: CASTRQGSGANVLTF.

There are many counts of this clonotype. The rearrangement joins TRBV5-4 to TRBJ1-1; unclear D gene. Trimming removed 0 bases from V and 0 bases from J, with 6 bases in between. From germline, CDR1 is SGHNT and CDR2 YYREEE (reference sequence). This CDR3 region has 14 residues. The DNA for the CDR3 is TGTGCCAGCAGCTTGGACAGATTGAACACTGAAGCTTTCTTT. Encoded protein: CASSLDRLNTEAFF.

This clonotype has only a few counts. This chain links TRBV6-5 with TRBJ1-5; maybe TRBD1 (6 bases). V was clipped by 6 bases and J by 7 bases, with 19 bases between them. This CDR3 comprises 15 residues. Per the germline V gene, CDR1 is MNHEY and CDR2 is SVGAGI. CDR3 sequence reads: CASRDSLRRGQPQHF. In DNA, the CDR3 is TGTGCCAGCAGGGATAGCCTGAGGAGGGGGCAGCCCCAGCATTTT.

This clonotype was found many times. The chain combines TRBV5-1 with TRBJ2-7; D unresolved. V lost 5 bases to trimming and J lost 2 bases, with 14 bases between them. The CDR3 totals 14 residues. CDR1 and CDR2 (germline): SGHRS, YFSETQ. The CDR3 reads CASRVAGPPYEQYF. In nucleotides, the CDR3 is TGCGCCAGCAGGGTTGCTGGCCCCCCCTACGAGCAGTACTTC.